The 30 T cell receptor beta chains below come from one sample, sequenced in a study of T cells after yellow fever vaccination. A single record per CDR3 protein comes from TCRdb applying MiXCR to the 5' RACE reads. The sample consists of some 340,000 distinct CDR3 sequences, about 10% of them appearing once. The material was CD4+ T cells sorted from PBMCs, obtained 45 days after the yellow fever booster vaccination. The receptor set was obtained from a man aged 18 to 29 who received the YFV17D yellow fever vaccine.

This clonotype was recorded a few times. The chain has TRBV9 and TRBJ2-1; TRBD2 aligns across 8 bases. CDR1 and CDR2 (germline): SGDLS, YYNGEE. CDR3 length equals 16 residues. V trimming: 5 bases; J trimming: 2 bases; junction bases outside the gene matches: 9. CDR3 amino acids: CASSSKRGNTYNEQFF. In DNA, the CDR3 is TGTGCCAGCAGTTCAAAGCGGGGGAATACCTACAATGAGCAGTTCTTC.

This clonotype was observed at least ten times. The chain links TRBV2 to TRBJ2-7; TRBD1 matches at 7 bases. The CDR3 loop spans 13 amino acids. Trimming at V came to 7 bases and at J to 2 bases, leaving 5 bases not matched to a gene. Germline CDR1 is SNHLY and CDR2 is FYNNEI. CDR3 region: CASNRDSPYEQYF. CDR3 in DNA: TGTGCCAGCAACAGGGACAGTCCCTACGAGCAGTACTTC.

The table lists this clonotype with a few counts. V usage is TRBV9 and J usage is TRBJ1-1; D is uncertain. In germline, CDR1 is SGDLS, CDR2 YYNGEE. V gave up 0 bases and J gave up 1 base, with 4 bases separating them. The CDR3 sequence is 13 residues long. This chain's CDR3 is CASSVVSNTEAFF. Written as DNA, the CDR3 is TGTGCCAGCAGCGTAGTCTCGAACACTGAAGCTTTCTTT.

This clonotype was observed many times. This chain links TRBV15 with TRBJ2-7; 8 bases agree with TRBD1. The CDR3 covers 17 residues. V was pared by 0 bases and J by 2 bases, with 9 bases of the junction left unmatched. Germline assignment: CDR1 LNHNV and CDR2 YYDKDF (reference sequence). The CDR3: CATSREFGTGMAYEQYF. The CDR3 DNA reads TGTGCCACCAGCAGAGAATTTGGGACAGGCATGGCCTACGAGCAGTACTTC.

This clonotype was found a few times. The rearrangement links TRBV7-2 to TRBJ2-5, with 7 bases identical to TRBD2. Germline V gene data show CDR1 as SGHTA and CDR2 as FQGNSA. V lost 6 bases to trimming and J lost 10 bases; unmatched junction nucleotides: 14. The CDR3 runs 14 residues. The CDR3 region is CASSRGTTAGIQYF. The CDR3 DNA reads as TGTGCCAGCAGTCGGGGGACTACCGCTGGTATCCAGTACTTC.

This clonotype has just a few counts. CDR3 amino acids: CASSSEGFSNQPQHF. Here the CDR3 DNA reads TGTGCCAGCAGTTCCGAGGGGTTTAGCAATCAGCCCCAGCATTTT. This sequence joins TRBV2 and TRBJ1-5; TRBD1 is a possible D gene (5 bases). CDR3 length equals 15 residues. V lost 5 bases to trimming and J lost 0 bases, with 11 bases between them. The germline V gene encodes CDR1 SNHLY and CDR2 FYNNEI.

This clonotype was found many times. V usage is TRBV7-9 and J usage is TRBJ2-7, with D possibly being TRBD2 (7 bases). The length of the CDR3 is 14 residues. The V gene's germline CDR1 is SEHNR and CDR2 FQNEAQ (reference sequence). Trimming shortened V by 8 bases and J by 4 bases, and 18 bases separated the two germline ends. CDR3 DNA: TGTGCCAGCGGTCGGGGGGCCCAGCCTTACGAGCAGTACTTC. It is translated as CASGRGAQPYEQYF.

This chain connects TRBV5-4 to TRBJ1-1; the D is unclear. Germline lookup yields CDR1 SGHNT and CDR2 YYREEE (reference sequence). There are 12 residues in the CDR3. V lost 2 bases and J lost 5, with 7 bases in between. This CDR3 is CASSFPRTEAFF. CDR3 DNA: TGTGCCAGCAGCTTCCCGAGGACTGAAGCTTTCTTT. Combining the CDR3 with reference TRBV5-4 and TRBJ1-1 gives the whole variable domain ETGVTQSPTHLIKTRGQQVTLRCSSQSGHNTVSWYQQALGQGPQFIFQYYREEENGRGNFPPRFSGLQFPNYSSELNVNALELDDSALYLCASSFPRTEAFFGQGTRLTVV.

The genes are TRBV11-2 and TRBJ1-1; tentatively, D is TRBD1 (5 bases). Germline V gene data show CDR1 as SGHAT and CDR2 as FQNNGV. V lost 2 bases, J lost 1 base, and 23 bases lay in between. This CDR3 has 19 amino acids. The CDR3 spells CASSLFAGVAAYRNTEAFF. The CDR3 nucleotides read TGTGCCAGCAGCTTATTTGCGGGGGTCGCAGCGTATAGGAACACTGAAGCTTTCTTT.

In this sample, this clonotype turned up a few times. V and J are TRBV21-1 and TRBJ2-1; the table calls TRBD1, which could not be checked here. TRBV21-1 is a recognized pseudogene. This CDR3 has 12 amino acids. In DNA, the CDR3 is TGTGCCAAAGCTGTCCAGGGGAATGAGCAGTTCTTC. Its translation is CAKAVQGNEQFF.

This clonotype was counted ten times or more. The CDR3 here is CASSQDVGGVDTQYF. DNA for the CDR3: TGCGCCAGCAGCCAAGATGTAGGAGGGGTCGATACGCAGTATTTT. The chain couples TRBV4-3 to TRBJ2-3; TRBD2 might be the D (6 bases). Germline CDR1 reads LGHNA; CDR2 reads YSLEER. The CDR3 is 15 residues long. Trimming shortened V by 0 bases and J by 6 bases, and 13 bases separated the two germline ends.

The rearrangement uses TRBV7-9 and TRBJ2-1; D might be TRBD2 (6 bases). Germline lookup yields CDR1 SEHNR and CDR2 FQNEAQ (reference sequence). Trimming removed 5 bases at V and 0 bases at J, with 14 bases between. This CDR3 has 16 residues. The CDR3 loop is CASSPPGAHSYNEQFF. DNA of the CDR3: TGTGCCAGCAGCCCGCCGGGAGCACACTCCTACAATGAGCAGTTCTTC.

Only a few counts were recorded for this clonotype. This chain uses TRBV7-9 with TRBJ1-2, with 7 positions matching TRBD1. The V segment lost 4 bases and the J segment 7 bases; nucleotides outside the gene matches: 6. The CDR3 length is 13 residues. CDR1 and CDR2 from the germline V gene are SEHNR and FQNEAQ (reference sequence). The CDR3 loop reads CASSYDRVSGYTF. The CDR3 region has the DNA TGTGCCAGCAGCTACGACAGGGTTAGTGGCTACACCTTC.

This clonotype was detected a few times. At one end the junction does not follow the germline gene, possibly because of a read error. The chain recombines TRBV20-1 with TRBJ2-3; D call uncertain. Per germline, CDR1 DFQATT and CDR2 SNEGSKA (reference sequence). The CDR3 totals 13 residues. In DNA form, the CDR3 reads TGCAGTGCGAGAGCCGGCGGAGCCGATACGCAGTATTTT. Translation gives CSARAGGADTQYF.

V is TRBV5-1 and J is TRBJ1-1; possibly TRBD1 for D (6 bases). The CDR3 extends over 14 amino acids. Germline-derived CDR1 and CDR2 are SGHRS and YFSETQ. V was pared by 4 bases and J by 1 base, with 11 bases between. For the CDR3, the DNA is TGCGCCAGCAGCGGGGGACAAAAGAACACTGAAGCTTTCTTT. This codes for CASSGGQKNTEAFF.

This clonotype appeared many times. The chain uses TRBV7-2 and TRBJ1-1, with D uncertain. Trimming cost V 5 bases and J 3 bases, with 4 bases left between them. From germline, CDR1 is SGHTA and CDR2 FQGNSA. The CDR3 runs 11 residues. The CDR3, as DNA: TGTGCCAGCAGCCCGTACACTGAAGCTTTCTTT. Protein: CASSPYTEAFF.

The chain combines TRBV20-1 with TRBJ1-5; D perhaps matches TRBD1 (6 bases). CDR3 length: 14 residues. Trimming stripped 5 bases from V and 6 bases from J, with 17 bases between. Germline values: CDR1 DFQATT, CDR2 SNEGSKA (reference sequence). The CDR3 region has the DNA TGCAGTGCTCTCAAGGACAGTATCGCTCAGCCCCAGCATTTT. Its protein product is CSALKDSIAQPQHF.

This rearrangement joins TRBV6-1 to TRBJ1-2; 8 nucleotides match TRBD1. The CDR3 contains 13 residues. The V and J ends lost 7 bases and 8 bases, in that order; junction bases with no gene match: 9. CDR1 is MNHNS and CDR2 is SASEGT in the germline V gene. CDR3 bases: TGTGCCAGCATGTATCGACAGGGGAAGGGCTACACCTTC. Encoded protein: CASMYRQGKGYTF.

This rearrangement joins TRBV6-5 to TRBJ2-2; D gene ambiguous. CDR1 is MNHEY, CDR2 SVGAGI, per germline. The V and J ends lost 4 bases and 1 base respectively, with 10 bases between them. CDR3 length: 15 amino acids. In nucleotides, the CDR3 is TGTGCCAGCAGTTCCCAAACAGTGAACACCGGGGAGCTGTTTTTT. Encoded protein: CASSSQTVNTGELFF.

The rearrangement joins TRBV20-1 to TRBJ1-6, with D perhaps TRBD1 (5 bases). The CDR3 sequence is 17 residues long. The V and J ends lost 1 base and 4 bases respectively, with 17 bases between them. Germline CDR1 reads DFQATT; CDR2 reads SNEGSKA (reference sequence). CDR3: CSARVRAEWGYNSPLHF. DNA of the CDR3: TGCAGTGCTAGAGTAAGGGCTGAGTGGGGGTATAATTCACCCCTCCACTTT.

This clonotype was seen a few times. The rearrangement joins TRBV7-2 to TRBJ2-7; TRBD1 matches 10 bases. The germline gives CDR1 SGHTA, CDR2 FQGNSA. The CDR3 runs 16 residues. The V gene end was trimmed by 2 bases and the J gene end by 2 bases; junction bases not matched to a gene: 6. The CDR3 protein is CASSLFGTGEAYEQYF. CDR3 nucleotides: TGTGCCAGCAGCTTATTTGGGACAGGGGAAGCCTACGAGCAGTACTTC.

This clonotype was recorded a few times. The chain uses TRBV25-1 and TRBJ2-3, with a tentative D call TRBD2 (6 bases). The CDR3 has 12 residues. Germline-derived CDR1 and CDR2 are MGHDK and SYGVNS. The V gene lost 5 bases and the J gene lost 10 bases, with 13 bases spanning the gap. CDR3: CASSPETGAQYF. The CDR3 DNA follows: TGTGCCAGCAGTCCAGAAACGGGGGCGCAGTATTTT.

This clonotype turned up a few times. This chain uses TRBV5-1 with TRBJ2-5, with a tentative D call TRBD2 (7 bases). The CDR3 runs 15 residues. The germline CDR1 and CDR2 sequences are SGHRS and YFSETQ. Between the trimmed V and J ends, which lost 4 bases and 0 bases, there was a span of 13 bases. As DNA, the CDR3 is TGCGCCAGCAGCACGGCGGGGGCTAACCAAGAGACCCAGTACTTC. Encoded protein: CASSTAGANQETQYF.

This clonotype occurred a few times. The chain employs TRBV24-1 and TRBJ2-5; maybe TRBD1 (6 bases). Germline CDR1 is KGHDR and CDR2 is SFDVKD. The V end was cut by 5 bases, the J end by 4 bases, with 7 bases between. This CDR3 has 12 residues. The CDR3 spells CATSATGETQYF. DNA of the CDR3: TGTGCCACCAGTGCGACAGGAGAGACCCAGTACTTC.

This clonotype was seen at least ten times. V usage is TRBV5-1 and J usage is TRBJ2-1; D unclear. The CDR3 is 16 residues long. V was pared by 0 bases and J by 0 bases, with 10 bases between. CDR1 is SGHRS and CDR2 is YFSETQ in the germline V gene. The CDR3 spells CASSLGPGYSYNEQFF. CDR3 DNA sequence: TGCGCCAGCAGCTTGGGTCCCGGGTACTCCTACAATGAGCAGTTCTTC. The entire variable domain, with the rest obtained from reference TRBV5-1 and TRBJ2-1, is as follows: KAGVTQTPRYLIKTRGQQVTLSCSPISGHRSVSWYQQTPGQGLQFLFEYFSETQRNKGNFPGRFSGRQFSNSRSEMNVSTLELGDSALYLCASSLGPGYSYNEQFFGPGTRLTVL.

This clonotype was counted many times. This chain uses TRBV12-3 or TRBV12-4 with TRBJ1-2; D possibly corresponds to TRBD1 (6 bases). The CDR3 contains 15 residues. The V end was cut by 5 bases, the J end by 5 bases, with 18 bases between. CDR3 coding DNA: TGTGCCAGCAGTCCTCGGGACACCTTGGGGTATGGCTACACCTTC. It is translated as CASSPRDTLGYGYTF.

On this clonotype: Relative to the germline gene, one junction end is altered; a read error may explain this. The chain employs TRBV29-1 and TRBJ1-1, with D hard to call. CDR1 is SQVTM and CDR2 is ANQGSEA in the germline V gene. The CDR3 loop spans 12 amino acids. This chain's CDR3 is CSVEGLNTEAFF. As DNA, the CDR3 is TGCAGCGTGGAAGGGTTGAACACTGAAGCTTTCTTT.

This clonotype was recorded a few times. This chain uses TRBV20-1 with TRBJ1-4, with no clear D. The CDR3 length is 14 residues. Germline assignment: CDR1 DFQATT and CDR2 SNEGSKA (reference sequence). V lost 0 bases and J lost 2, with 7 bases in between. CDR3 nucleotide sequence: TGCAGTGCTAGAGATGGAGGGACTAATGAAAAACTGTTTTTT. It specifies CSARDGGTNEKLFF.

This clonotype was recorded at least ten times. The chain joins TRBV6-1 to TRBJ1-2; D is unclear. The CDR3 runs 13 residues. The V gene's germline CDR1 is MNHNS and CDR2 SASEGT. V dropped 0 bases and J dropped 2 bases, with 4 bases sitting between them. As DNA, the CDR3 is TGTGCCAGCAGTGAAGCGGTGAACTATGGCTACACCTTC. It yields the protein CASSEAVNYGYTF.

This clonotype was found many times. This chain uses TRBV5-5 with TRBJ1-1, with D hard to call. The CDR3 covers 12 residues. CDR1 is SGHKS, CDR2 YYEKEE, per germline (reference sequence). The V end lost 2 bases, the J end lost 3 bases, and 5 bases lay between the germline ends. The CDR3 loop reads CASSFEDTEAFF. In nucleotides, the CDR3 is TGTGCCAGCAGCTTTGAGGACACTGAAGCTTTCTTT.